A selection of T cell receptor beta chains follows, all from one sample in a study of cytomegalovirus exposure and HLA in healthy donors. Profiled with immunoSEQ multiplex PCR; TCRdb holds only in-frame clones, not every one. The data hold 99,000 or so clones, with about three quarters observed a single time. Sequenced: PBMCs. All receptors come from a male donor in good health and CMV-seronegative. Each CDR3 is given with its conserved first and last residue. A D gene is named only where the DNA matches it firmly. Only part of the rows carry a size: once, few, many, or a class if the clone is expanded.

V	J	size	D	CDR3	DNA
TRBV5-1	TRBJ1-1	NA	TRBD1	CASSLPTGGLGTEAFF	TGCGCCAGCAGCTTGCCAACAGGGGGCCTGGGCACTGAAGCTTTCTTT
TRBV9	TRBJ1-2	few	TRBD1	CASSSRGTGGGYTF	TGTGCCAGCAGCTCCAGAGGAACAGGGGGGGGCTACACCTTC
TRBV5-1	TRBJ2-1	NA	NA	CASSLMASPSYNEQFF	TGCGCCAGCAGCTTGATGGCTAGCCCCTCTTACAATGAGCAGTTCTTC
TRBV9	TRBJ1-3	NA	NA	CASSLGEGGGNTIYF	TGTGCCAGCAGCTTAGGGGAGGGAGGCGGAAACACCATATATTTT
TRBV28	TRBJ2-2	once	TRBD1	CASSFPGQGWLFGELFF	TGTGCCAGCAGTTTTCCCGGACAGGGGTGGTTGTTCGGGGAGCTGTTTTTT
TRBV27	TRBJ1-3	NA	NA	CASRYTGLEGNTIYF	TGTGCCAGCAGGTATACAGGGTTAGAGGGAAACACCATATATTTT
TRBV6-5	TRBJ2-5	NA	NA	CASRGGTQETQYF	TGTGCCAGCAGGGGGGGGACACAAGAGACCCAGTACTTC
TRBV14	TRBJ1-2	few	NA	CASSLHGNYGYTF	TGTGCCAGCAGCCTACACGGGAACTATGGCTACACCTTC
TRBV30	TRBJ2-3	NA	NA	CAWSVTVTDTQYF	TGTGCCTGGAGTGTAACGGTTACAGATACGCAGTATTTT
TRBV2	TRBJ2-1	NA	TRBD2	CAGGLARNNEQFF	TGTGCCGGGGGACTAGCGCGGAACAATGAGCAGTTCTTC
TRBV7-2	TRBJ2-3	few	TRBD2	CASSLVILADSTDTQYF	TGTGCCAGCAGCTTAGTTATCCTAGCGGATAGCACAGATACGCAGTATTTT
TRBV5-1	TRBJ2-1	NA	TRBD2	CASSFTGGYNEQFF	TGCGCCAGCAGCTTTACGGGGGGATACAATGAGCAGTTCTTC
TRBV4-2	TRBJ1-1	NA	NA	CASSLVEHTEAFF	TGTGCCAGCAGCTTGGTAGAGCACACTGAAGCTTTCTTT
TRBV13	TRBJ2-1	NA	TRBD2	CASGGRFDNEQFF	TGTGCCAGCGGCGGGAGGTTTGACAATGAGCAGTTCTTC
TRBV27	TRBJ2-3	once	NA	CASSPDSRGTQYF	TGTGCCAGCAGTCCTGATTCTCGAGGTACGCAGTATTTT
TRBV10-3	TRBJ2-7	few	NA	CAISESSQGSSSYEQYF	TGTGCCATCAGTGAGTCGAGTCAGGGCTCCTCTTCCTACGAGCAGTACTTC
TRBV10-3	TRBJ1-1	NA	NA	CAARGGMNTEAFF	TGTGCCGCGAGGGGGGGCATGAACACTGAAGCTTTCTTT
TRBV5-6	TRBJ1-4	NA	TRBD1	CASSLTGVYEKLFF	TGTGCCAGCAGCTTGACAGGGGTTTATGAAAAACTGTTTTTT
TRBV5-1	TRBJ2-7	NA	NA	CASSLLTDSYEQYF	TGCGCCAGCAGCTTATTGACAGACTCCTACGAGCAGTACTTC
TRBV10-1	TRBJ2-2	NA	TRBD1	CASSEGQGTTGGELFF	TGCGCCAGCAGTGAGGGACAGGGGACAACTGGCGGGGAGCTGTTTTTT
TRBV27	TRBJ1-2	NA	TRBD1	CASSQDRAGGYTF	TGTGCCAGCAGCCAAGACAGGGCGGGTGGCTACACCTTC
TRBV11-3	TRBJ2-1	NA	TRBD1	CASSLVTGISEQFF	TGTGCCAGCAGCTTAGTGACAGGGATCTCTGAGCAGTTCTTC
TRBV5-1	TRBJ1-2	NA	TRBD1	CASSGRGHDYGYTF	TGCGCCAGCAGCGGCAGGGGGCACGACTATGGCTACACCTTC
TRBV30	TRBJ2-2	once	NA	CAFGLRYTGELFF	TGTGCCTTCGGACTCCGGTACACCGGGGAGCTGTTTTTT
TRBV27	TRBJ2-1	NA	NA	CASSSSGEISYNEQFF	TGTGCCAGCAGTTCCAGCGGCGAGATCTCCTACAATGAGCAGTTCTTC
TRBV7-9	TRBJ2-7	NA	NA	CSSSPPGGTYEQYF	TGTTCCAGCAGCCCTCCGGGGGGCACCTACGAGCAGTACTTC
TRBV10-2	TRBJ2-7	NA	NA	CASIGPGRGAYEQYF	TGCGCCAGCATCGGCCCGGGCAGGGGAGCGTACGAGCAGTACTTC
TRBV10-3	TRBJ2-7	few	TRBD2	CAVGGNYEQYF	TGTGCCGTCGGGGGGAACTACGAGCAGTACTTC
TRBV5-6	TRBJ1-2	NA	NA	CASSLADYGYTF	TGTGCCAGCAGCTTGGCCGACTATGGCTACACCTTC
TRBV5-1	TRBJ2-5	NA	TRBD1	CASSFRTGGEWETQYF	TGCGCCAGCAGCTTCCGGACAGGGGGGGAGTGGGAGACCCAGTACTTC
TRBV19	TRBJ2-5	NA	NA	CASSPASGSPETQYF	TGTGCCAGTAGTCCAGCCTCTGGGAGTCCAGAGACCCAGTACTTC
TRBV28	TRBJ1-3	few	NA	CASSSGRGLGYTIYF	TGTGCCAGCAGCTCGGGGCGGGGGTTAGGTTACACCATATATTTT
TRBV7-9	TRBJ2-7	NA	TRBD2	CASSQEGLAGGNEQYF	TGTGCCAGCAGCCAAGAGGGACTAGCGGGAGGGAACGAGCAGTACTTC
TRBV7-9	TRBJ2-5	NA	TRBD2	CASSPRVAGGPETQYF	TGTGCCAGCAGCCCGAGAGTAGCGGGAGGGCCGGAGACCCAGTACTTC
TRBV7-9	TRBJ2-1	NA	NA	CASRQAKRFLSSGEQFF	TGTGCCAGCAGGCAAGCGAAGCGGTTCCTTTCCTCCGGTGAGCAGTTCTTC
TRBV5-1	TRBJ1-3	few	NA	CASSHGQISGNTIYF	TGCGCCAGCAGCCACGGACAAATCTCTGGAAACACCATATATTTT
TRBV2	TRBJ1-1	NA	TRBD1	CASSYYRGAEAFF	TGTGCCAGCTCTTACTACAGGGGAGCGGAAGCTTTCTTT
TRBV19	TRBJ1-3	NA	NA	CASMDGAAVRNTIYF	TGTGCCAGTATGGATGGGGCCGCCGTGAGAAACACCATATATTTT
TRBV11-3	TRBJ2-1	NA	NA	CASSLGGGSYPYNEQFF	TGTGCCAGCAGCTTAGGTGGCGGGTCTTACCCCTACAATGAGCAGTTCTTC
TRBV13	TRBJ1-6	NA	NA	CASSLSRVASNSPLHF	TGTGCCAGCAGCCTCTCACGGGTGGCTAGTAATTCACCCCTCCACTTT
TRBV29-1	TRBJ2-1	NA	NA	CSVGYRNEQFF	TGCAGCGTTGGTTACAGGAATGAGCAGTTCTTC
TRBV4-1	TRBJ2-7	NA	NA	CASSQDTGSGYEQYF	TGCGCCAGCAGCCAAGACACGGGTTCTGGGTACGAGCAGTACTTC
TRBV5-4	TRBJ2-7	few	TRBD1	CASSFQGTGLYEQYF	TGTGCCAGCAGCTTTCAGGGGACAGGGCTTTACGAGCAGTACTTC
TRBV9	TRBJ2-1	NA	TRBD2	CASSSGLAGLSSYNEQFF	TGTGCCAGCAGTTCGGGACTAGCGGGGCTGAGCTCCTACAATGAGCAGTTCTTC
TRBV7-9	TRBJ2-7	few	TRBD2	CASTLLAGGSNEQYF	TGTGCCAGCACCCTACTAGCGGGAGGGAGCAACGAGCAGTACTTC
TRBV10-3	TRBJ2-7	NA	NA	CAIRRGGGGFEQYF	TGTGCCATCAGGAGAGGGGGCGGGGGGTTCGAGCAGTACTTC
TRBV4-1	TRBJ2-7	NA	NA	CASSQSLYRTYEQYF	TGCGCCAGCAGCCAGAGCTTGTACCGCACCTACGAGCAGTACTTC
TRBV11-2	TRBJ1-1	NA	NA	CASSPDRGGTEAFF	TGTGCCAGCAGCCCAGACAGAGGAGGGACTGAAGCTTTCTTT
TRBV7-3	TRBJ2-2	NA	NA	CASSPRSGQGELFF	TGTGCCAGCAGCCCCCGCTCTGGGCAGGGGGAGCTGTTTTTT
TRBV4-3	TRBJ2-3	once	TRBD2	CASSQDSGRAPTDRQYF	TGCGCCAGCAGCCAAGATTCGGGGAGGGCTCCCACAGATAGGCAGTATTTT
TRBV4-3	TRBJ2-3	NA	TRBD2	CASSQEPSGRGYTDTQYF	TGCGCCAGCAGCCAAGAGCCCAGCGGGAGGGGGTACACAGATACGCAGTATTTT